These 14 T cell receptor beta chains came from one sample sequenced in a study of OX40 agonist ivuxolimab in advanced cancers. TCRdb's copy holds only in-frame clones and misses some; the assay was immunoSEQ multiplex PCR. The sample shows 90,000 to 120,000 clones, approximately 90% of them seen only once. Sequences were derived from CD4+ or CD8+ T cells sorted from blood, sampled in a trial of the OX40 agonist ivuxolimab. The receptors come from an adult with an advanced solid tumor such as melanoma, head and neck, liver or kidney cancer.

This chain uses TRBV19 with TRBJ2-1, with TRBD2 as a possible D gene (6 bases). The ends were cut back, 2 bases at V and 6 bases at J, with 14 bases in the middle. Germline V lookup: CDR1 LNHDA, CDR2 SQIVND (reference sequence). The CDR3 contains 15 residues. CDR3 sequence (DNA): TGTGCCAGTAGTATATGGCAGGCGGGGAGCAATGAGCAGTTCTTC. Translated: CASSIWQAGSNEQFF.

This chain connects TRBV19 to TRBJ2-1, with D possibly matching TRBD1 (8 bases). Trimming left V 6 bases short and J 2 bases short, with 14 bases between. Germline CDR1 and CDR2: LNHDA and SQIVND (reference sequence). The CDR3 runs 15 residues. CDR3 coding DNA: TGTGCCAGTAGACGACAGGGGACTACCTACAATGAGCAGTTCTTC. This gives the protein CASRRQGTTYNEQFF.

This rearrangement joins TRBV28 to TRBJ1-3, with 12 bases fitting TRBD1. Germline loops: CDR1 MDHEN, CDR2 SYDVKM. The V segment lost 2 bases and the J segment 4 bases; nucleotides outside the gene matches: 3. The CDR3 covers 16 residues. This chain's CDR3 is CASSLGGTGGGNTIYF. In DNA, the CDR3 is TGTGCCAGCAGTTTAGGTGGGACAGGGGGCGGAAACACCATATATTTT.

The CDR3 region has the DNA TGTGCCAGCAGTACCGGGACGGCACGTAAAAGCTACGAGCAGTACTTC. Translation gives CASSTGTARKSYEQYF. The chain couples TRBV2 to TRBJ2-7; D tentatively reads TRBD1 or TRBD2 (5 bases each). The germline V gene has CDR1 SNHLY and CDR2 FYNNEI. Trimming shortened V by 5 bases and J by 3 bases, and 20 bases separated the two germline ends. The CDR3 is 16 amino acids.

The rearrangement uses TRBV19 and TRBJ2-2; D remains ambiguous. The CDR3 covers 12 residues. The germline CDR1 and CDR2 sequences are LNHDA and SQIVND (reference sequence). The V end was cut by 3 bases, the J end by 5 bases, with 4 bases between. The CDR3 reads CASSIQTGELFF. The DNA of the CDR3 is TGTGCCAGTAGTATTCAGACCGGGGAGCTGTTTTTT.

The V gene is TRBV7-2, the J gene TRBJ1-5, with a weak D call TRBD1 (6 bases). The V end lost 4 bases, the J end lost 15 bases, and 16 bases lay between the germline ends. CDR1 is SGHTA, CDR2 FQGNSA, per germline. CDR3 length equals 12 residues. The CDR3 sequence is CASSWGAGRMHF. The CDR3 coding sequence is TGTGCCAGCAGCTGGGGGGCGGGACGGATGCATTTT.

In DNA form, the CDR3 reads TGTGCAAGTCGCTATCTCGGAGGCACCCGCTCTGGGGCCAACGTCCTGACTTTC. Translating it yields CASRYLGGTRSGANVLTF. This chain uses TRBV12-2 with TRBJ2-6; the table's D call of TRBD2 was not tested on the DNA. TRBV12-2 is an annotated pseudogene. The CDR3 has 18 residues.

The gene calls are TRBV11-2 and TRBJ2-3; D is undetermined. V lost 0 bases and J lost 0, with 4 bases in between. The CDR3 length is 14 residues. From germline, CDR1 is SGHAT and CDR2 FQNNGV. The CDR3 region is CASSLDRSTDTQYF. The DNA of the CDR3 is TGTGCCAGCAGCTTAGACAGGAGCACAGATACGCAGTATTTT. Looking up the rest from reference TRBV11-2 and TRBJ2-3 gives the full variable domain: EAGVAQSPRYKIIEKRQSVAFWCNPISGHATLYWYQQILGQGPKLLIQFQNNGVVDDSQLPKDRFSAERLKGVDSTLKIQPAKLEDSAVYLCASSLDRSTDTQYFGPGTRLTVL.

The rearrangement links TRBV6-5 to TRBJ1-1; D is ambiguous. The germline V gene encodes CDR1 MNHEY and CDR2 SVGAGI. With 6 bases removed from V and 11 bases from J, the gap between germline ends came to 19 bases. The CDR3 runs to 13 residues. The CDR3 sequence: CASSQPMHREAFF. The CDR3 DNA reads TGTGCCAGCAGCCAACCCATGCATCGCGAGGCTTTCTTT.

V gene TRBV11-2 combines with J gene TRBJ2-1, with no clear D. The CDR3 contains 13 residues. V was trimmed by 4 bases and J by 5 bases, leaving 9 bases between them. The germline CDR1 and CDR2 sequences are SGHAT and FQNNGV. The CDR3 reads CASSWNVNNEQFF. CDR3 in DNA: TGTGCCAGCAGCTGGAATGTAAACAATGAGCAGTTCTTC.

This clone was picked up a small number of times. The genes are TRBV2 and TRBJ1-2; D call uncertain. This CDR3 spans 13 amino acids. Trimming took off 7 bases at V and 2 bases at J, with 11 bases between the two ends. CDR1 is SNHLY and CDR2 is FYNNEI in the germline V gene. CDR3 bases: TGTGCCAGCACCCTAGACCGAAACTATGGCTACACCTTC. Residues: CASTLDRNYGYTF.

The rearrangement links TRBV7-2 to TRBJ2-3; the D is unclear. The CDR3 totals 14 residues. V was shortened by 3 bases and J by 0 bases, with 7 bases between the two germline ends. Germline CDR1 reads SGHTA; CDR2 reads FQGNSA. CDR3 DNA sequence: TGTGCCAGCAGCTTCGGACGGAGCACAGATACGCAGTATTTT. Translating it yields CASSFGRSTDTQYF.

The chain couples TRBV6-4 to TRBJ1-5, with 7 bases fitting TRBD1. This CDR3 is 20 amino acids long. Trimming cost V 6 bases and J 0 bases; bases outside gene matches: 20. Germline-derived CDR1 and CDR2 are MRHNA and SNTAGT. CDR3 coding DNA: TGTGCCAGCAGGGACCCTCGGACAGGTGTAATCTTTTATAGCAATCAGCCCCAGCATTTT. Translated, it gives CASRDPRTGVIFYSNQPQHF.

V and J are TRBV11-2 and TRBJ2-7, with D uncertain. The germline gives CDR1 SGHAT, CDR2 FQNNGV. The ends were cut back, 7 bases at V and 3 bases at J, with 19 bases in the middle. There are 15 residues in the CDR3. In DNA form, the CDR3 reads TGTGCCAGCACCCTGGGTCTGAGGACCGACTACGAGCAGTACTTC. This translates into CASTLGLRTDYEQYF.